One sample yielded the 18 T cell receptor beta chains listed below, sequenced in a study of glioma-infiltrating T cells. The iRepertoire nested amplicon-rescue multiplex PCR amplified TCR alpha and beta CDR3s from RNA. TCRdb reprocessed the multiplex PCR reads with MiXCR, giving one entry per CDR3 protein. The sample carries around 130,000 distinct CDR3 sequences, around a quarter recorded once. Sequenced sample: glioma tissue, nonneoplastic brain tissue, or PBMCs (not recorded which). The receptors shown here come from a human donor with low-grade glioma or glioblastoma, undergoing nonglioma brain surgery, or in good health (not recorded which).

This clonotype was detected only a few times. The rearrangement uses TRBV5-1 and TRBJ2-3; 7 nucleotides align to TRBD1. This CDR3 has 14 amino acids. The ends lost 4 bases at V and 6 bases at J; junction bases unmatched: 8. Germline-derived CDR1 and CDR2 are SGHRS and YFSETQ. The CDR3, as DNA: TGCGCCAGCAGCCCGGACAGGCGCCCGGATACGCAGTATTTT. Its protein product is CASSPDRRPDTQYF. The variable domain in full, completed from reference TRBV5-1 and TRBJ2-3, reads KAGVTQTPRYLIKTRGQQVTLSCSPISGHRSVSWYQQTPGQGLQFLFEYFSETQRNKGNFPGRFSGRQFSNSRSEMNVSTLELGDSALYLCASSPDRRPDTQYFGPGTRLTVL.

Worth noting for this clonotype: A single base separates this from a much larger clone, so it may be a read error. The chain has TRBV20-1 and TRBJ1-5; D may be TRBD1 (5 bases). CDR1 is DFQATT, CDR2 SNEGSKA, per germline (reference sequence). The CDR3 consists of 12 residues. The CDR3 bases are TGCAGTGCGGTTCAGGGAAATCGGCCCCAGCATTTT. Its protein product is CSAVQGNRPQHF.

The V and J genes are TRBV6-1 and TRBJ2-2; D is ambiguous. The CDR3 covers 12 residues. Germline CDR1 reads MNHNS; CDR2 reads SASEGT. Trimming removed 6 bases at V and 7 bases at J, with 9 bases between. The CDR3: CASSFEVGELFF. The CDR3 DNA reads as TGTGCCAGCAGCTTCGAGGTCGGGGAGCTGTTTTTT.

This clonotype has just a few counts. The V and J genes are TRBV6-6 and TRBJ1-3; D not certain. Per the germline V gene, CDR1 is MNHNY and CDR2 is SVGAGI (reference sequence). Trimming pared 2 bases from V and 4 bases from J, leaving 12 bases between. The CDR3 consists of 15 residues. The CDR3 protein is CASSYGPGRGNTIYF. CDR3 DNA sequence: TGTGCCAGCAGTTACGGGCCAGGACGGGGAAACACCATATATTTT.

In this sample, this clonotype turned up many times. The rearrangement uses TRBV6-6 and TRBJ1-2; D is ambiguous. Germline assignment: CDR1 MNHNY and CDR2 SVGAGI (reference sequence). The CDR3 consists of 13 residues. V shed 0 bases and J shed 9 bases, with 11 bases lying between them. The CDR3 region is CASSYSMAECYTF. DNA for the CDR3: TGTGCCAGCAGTTACTCAATGGCAGAATGCTACACCTTC.

This clonotype was seen many times. The V gene is TRBV18, the J gene TRBJ1-5, with D hard to call. Trimming left V 8 bases short and J 4 bases short, with 12 bases between. This CDR3 is built from 13 residues. Germline V lookup: CDR1 KGHSH, CDR2 LQKENI. The CDR3 DNA reads as TGTGCCAGCAGTCCCGGAAGTAATCAGCCCCAGCATTTT. It yields the protein CASSPGSNQPQHF.

The chain joins TRBV4-1 to TRBJ1-2, with TRBD1 matching 7 bases. V dropped 4 bases and J dropped 0; count of bases not matched to a gene: 8. Germline V CDR1 and CDR2: MGHRA, YSYEKL. CDR3 length: 16 amino acids. The CDR3 is CASSPTTGTANYGYTF. The CDR3 DNA reads as TGCGCCAGCAGCCCTACCACCGGGACAGCTAACTATGGCTACACCTTC.

There are many counts of this clonotype. The chain joins TRBV20-1 to TRBJ1-1, with no clear D. V shed 2 bases and J shed 10 bases, with 17 bases lying between them. This CDR3 is 13 amino acids long. Germline V gives CDR1 DFQATT, CDR2 SNEGSKA (reference sequence). Here the CDR3 reads CSARSSHGRRAFF. The CDR3 nucleotides read TGCAGTGCTAGATCCTCACACGGGCGGCGAGCTTTCTTT.

The rearrangement joins TRBV28 to TRBJ2-5; D unclear. V gave up 6 bases and J gave up 2 bases, with 13 bases separating them. Germline V CDR1 and CDR2: MDHEN, SYDVKM. There are 14 residues in the CDR3. In nucleotides, the CDR3 is TGTGCCAGCAGGGGCCGGGCCTTTCAAGAGACCCAGTACTTC. Amino acid sequence: CASRGRAFQETQYF.

The CDR3 region has the DNA TGTGCCACCGTGCTTTCCCGACAGCGGAATTCACCCCTCCACTTT. Amino acid sequence: CATVLSRQRNSPLHF. The chain is built from TRBV24-1 and TRBJ1-6, with D tentatively TRBD1 (5 bases). Between the trimmed V and J ends, which lost 9 bases and 7 bases, there was a span of 18 bases. This CDR3 contains 15 residues. CDR1 KGHDR and CDR2 SFDVKD come from the germline V gene.

On this clonotype itself: A much larger clone sits a single nucleotide away, making a read error possible. V and J are TRBV20-1 and TRBJ2-3; the D gene is possibly TRBD1 (5 bases). From germline, CDR1 is DFQATT and CDR2 SNEGSKA (reference sequence). This CDR3 has 15 residues. The CDR3 coding sequence is TGCAGTGCTCCCCCGGCCCAACTTCACACAGGTACGCAGTATTTT. This encodes CSAPPAQLHTGTQYF.

To note about this clonotype: At one boundary the junction diverges from the germline segment, which might be a read error. The chain is built from TRBV7-2 and TRBJ2-1; no clear D gene. The CDR3 consists of 14 residues. Germline V lookup: CDR1 SGHTA, CDR2 FQGNSA. In DNA, the CDR3 is TGTGCCGGCAGCTTCCGCTACAGTCTAGATGAGCAGTTCTTC. Translating it yields CAGSFRYSLDEQFF.

This clonotype was counted ten times or more. In DNA, the CDR3 is TGTGCCAGCAGTTACACCGTTGGTCAGCCCCAGCATTTT. Amino acid sequence: CASSYTVGQPQHF. The chain has TRBV6-6 and TRBJ1-5, with no clear D. With 2 bases removed from V and 6 bases from J, the gap between germline ends came to 8 bases. Germline CDR1 is MNHNY and CDR2 is SVGAGI (reference sequence). The CDR3 consists of 13 residues.

The rearrangement links TRBV5-4 to TRBJ2-3, with a tentative D call TRBD2 (6 bases). Trimming left V 3 bases short and J 3 bases short, with 11 bases between. The CDR3 length is 14 residues. Germline CDR1 and CDR2: SGHNT and YYREEE (reference sequence). Here the CDR3 reads CASSYRGMTDTQYF. CDR3 bases: TGTGCCAGCAGCTATCGGGGGATGACAGATACGCAGTATTTT.

This sequence joins TRBV20-1 and TRBJ1-1; D gene uncertain. The CDR3 sequence is 12 residues long. CDR1 and CDR2 (germline): DFQATT, SNEGSKA (reference sequence). The V gene lost 3 bases and the J gene lost 5 bases, with 10 bases spanning the gap. This chain's CDR3 is CSARGRVTEAFF. CDR3 coding DNA: TGCAGTGCTAGGGGGAGGGTAACTGAAGCTTTCTTT.

The J gene is TRBJ1-2, the V gene TRBV7-2; D call uncertain. CDR3 length: 12 residues. CDR1 SGHTA and CDR2 FQGNSA come from the germline V gene. The V end lost 5 bases, the J end lost 8 bases, and 12 bases lay between the germline ends. The CDR3 bases are TGTGCCAGCAGCCTCACTATGGTGGGCTACACCTTC. Residues: CASSLTMVGYTF.

The chain couples TRBV6-1 to TRBJ2-3; the match to TRBD2 covers 9 bases. The trim removed 6 bases at V and 3 bases at J, leaving 16 bases unmatched. From germline, CDR1 is MNHNS and CDR2 SASEGT. This CDR3 spans 18 amino acids. CDR3 in amino acids: CASRGVAGGPGRTDTQYF. The DNA of the CDR3 is TGTGCCAGCAGAGGGGTGGCGGGGGGGCCAGGCAGAACAGATACGCAGTATTTT.

The rearrangement joins TRBV5-4 to TRBJ1-1; D remains unclear. The CDR3 runs to 19 residues. CDR1 SGHNT and CDR2 YYREEE come from the germline V gene (reference sequence). The V and J ends lost 3 bases and 3 bases respectively, with 27 bases between them. Here the CDR3 reads CASSSDGATLNPSDTEAFF. DNA for the CDR3: TGTGCCAGCAGCTCGGATGGTGCGACACTTAACCCCAGTGACACTGAAGCTTTCTTT.